A single sample gave rise to the 24 T cell receptor beta chains below, sequenced in a study of cytomegalovirus exposure and HLA in healthy donors. The PCR used 60 Vbeta and 13 Jbeta primers. Profiled with immunoSEQ multiplex PCR; TCRdb holds only in-frame clones, not every one. The sample table includes tens of thousands of clones. The source material was PBMCs. These receptors were taken from a man under 40 in good health and CMV-seropositive.

The chain has TRBV29-1 and TRBJ2-2; unclear D gene. Trimming left V 8 bases short and J 5 bases short, with 9 bases between. In germline, CDR1 is SQVTM, CDR2 ANQGSEA. The CDR3 has 11 residues. DNA for the CDR3: TGCAGCATTCGAGTGACCGGGGAGCTGTTTTTT. Protein product: CSIRVTGELFF.

The chain is built from TRBV7-9 and TRBJ2-5; 8 positions agree with TRBD1. The CDR3 extends over 13 amino acids. Trimming took 5 bases from V and 5 from J; bases not matched to a gene: 4. CDR1 and CDR2 from the germline V gene are SEHNR and FQNEAQ (reference sequence). The CDR3 DNA reads TGTGCCAGCAGCCGACAGGGGAGGGAGACCCAGTACTTC. It translates to CASSRQGRETQYF.

This chain joins TRBV5-1 and TRBJ1-5; tentative D call: TRBD1 (5 bases). The V end was cut by 6 bases, the J end by 7 bases, with 17 bases between. CDR1 is SGHRS and CDR2 is YFSETQ in the germline V gene. This CDR3 has 14 amino acids. The CDR3 loop reads CASTPSGLEQPQHF. CDR3 bases: TGCGCCAGCACCCCGTCAGGGCTGGAACAGCCCCAGCATTTT.

V gene TRBV18 combines with J gene TRBJ2-5, with D maybe TRBD2 (6 bases). Germline CDR1 and CDR2: KGHSH and LQKENI. The V and J ends lost 3 bases and 3 bases respectively, with 11 bases between them. The CDR3 contains 14 residues. CDR3 nucleotide sequence: TGTGCCAGCTCACCTCCGACTAGAAAAGAGACCCAGTACTTC. This sequence encodes CASSPPTRKETQYF.

As regards this clone: One end of the junction is discordant with germline, which a read error may explain. The chain employs TRBV7-7 and TRBJ2-5, with 8 bases fitting TRBD1. The CDR3 extends over 15 amino acids. Germline CDR1 is SSHAT and CDR2 is FNYEAQ (reference sequence). The CDR3 bases are TGTGCTAGCAGCCCCACCGCAGGGGGCCTGGAGACCCAGTACTTC. This gives the protein CASSPTAGGLETQYF. Combining the CDR3 with reference TRBV7-7 and TRBJ2-5 gives the whole variable domain GAGVSQSPRYKVTKRGQDVTLRCDPISSHATLYWYQQALGQGPEFLTYFNYEAQPDKSGLPSDRFSAERPEGSISTLTIQRTEQRDSAMYRCASSPTAGGLETQYFGPGTRLLVL.

The V call is TRBV29-1, the J call TRBJ1-2; perhaps TRBD1 as D (6 bases). The germline V gene has CDR1 SQVTM and CDR2 ANQGSEA. V lost 5 bases and J lost 5, with 15 bases in between. This CDR3 region has 13 residues. The CDR3 sequence: CSVPPGVGYGYTF. In nucleotides, the CDR3 is TGCAGCGTTCCTCCAGGGGTAGGGTATGGCTACACCTTC.

The CDR3, as DNA: TGTGCCAGCAGCTTGAGCGGGTCCTACAATGAGCAGTTCTTC. Its protein is CASSLSGSYNEQFF. The rearrangement uses TRBV11-3 and TRBJ2-1; a possible D gene is TRBD2 (6 bases). The CDR3 consists of 14 residues. Looked up from germline, CDR1 is SGHNT and CDR2 is YENEEA. The V end lost 3 bases, the J end lost 1 base, and 7 bases lay between the germline ends.

V and J are TRBV29-1 and TRBJ2-3; 11 bases are a match to TRBD1. CDR1 and CDR2 from the germline V gene are SQVTM and ANQGSEA. The CDR3 has 16 amino acids. J was trimmed by 4 bases and V by 3 bases; bases with no gene match: 9. The CDR3 here is CSVEQLDRGRADTQYF. The CDR3 bases are TGCAGCGTTGAGCAGTTGGACAGGGGGCGGGCAGATACGCAGTATTTT.

The chain recombines TRBV7-3 with TRBJ1-1; 10 nucleotides align to TRBD1. CDR1 and CDR2 (germline): SGHTA, FQGTGA. The CDR3 consists of 14 residues. The V segment lost 5 bases and the J segment 7 bases; nucleotides outside the gene matches: 7. This chain's CDR3 is CASSPIGTGDEAFF. The CDR3 region has the DNA TGTGCCAGCAGCCCAATCGGGACAGGGGATGAAGCTTTCTTT.

The V gene is TRBV19, the J gene TRBJ1-1; a possible D gene is TRBD1 (5 bases). The V end lost 0 bases, the J end lost 7 bases, and 12 bases lay between the germline ends. Germline CDR1 and CDR2: LNHDA and SQIVND (reference sequence). The length of the CDR3 is 14 residues. The CDR3 DNA is TGTGCCAGTAGTATAGATCCCGGACACATTGAAGCTTTCTTT. Its protein product is CASSIDPGHIEAFF. The complete variable domain, with remaining parts taken from reference TRBV19 and TRBJ1-1, reads DGGITQSPKYLFRKEGQNVTLSCEQNLNHDAMYWYRQDPGQGLRLIYYSQIVNDFQKGDIAEGYSVSREKKESFPLTVTSAQKNPTAFYLCASSIDPGHIEAFFGQGTRLTVV.

This chain links TRBV6-6 with TRBJ1-1; TRBD1 is a possible D gene (5 bases). Trimming took 1 base from V and 5 from J, leaving 14 bases between them. Germline assignment: CDR1 MNHNY and CDR2 SVGAGI (reference sequence). The CDR3 totals 15 residues. The CDR3 nucleotides are TGTGCCAGCAGTTACTTGGGTACGGGGGGAACTGAAGCTTTCTTT. It specifies CASSYLGTGGTEAFF.

The chain couples TRBV9 to TRBJ2-1; D not resolved. The germline V and J ends were trimmed by 0 bases and 9 bases, with 13 bases remaining between them. From germline, CDR1 is SGDLS and CDR2 YYNGEE. The CDR3 contains 14 residues. Written as DNA, the CDR3 is TGTGCCAGCAGCGTAGAGTCCGACCCGGGTGAGCAGTTCTTC. Residues: CASSVESDPGEQFF. The whole variable domain, filled in from reference TRBV9 and TRBJ2-1, reads DSGVTQTPKHLITATGQRVTLRCSPRSGDLSVYWYQQSLDQGLQFLIQYYNGEERAKGNILERFSAQQFPDLHSELNLSSLELGDSALYFCASSVESDPGEQFFGPGTRLTVL.

Points on this clone: Mismatch with germline at one junction end may stem from a read error. V is TRBV30 and J is TRBJ2-1; 8 positions agree with TRBD2. Germline V lookup: CDR1 GTSNPN, CDR2 SVGIG (reference sequence). The CDR3 has 15 residues. CDR3: CAWGVRPAGGNEQFF. In nucleotides, the CDR3 is TGTGCCTGGGGTGTCAGGCCCGCGGGGGGAAATGAGCAGTTCTTC.

The CDR3 DNA is TGTGCCAGCAGCTTAGCGAACAGGGCCTATGGCTACACCTTC. The encoded protein is CASSLANRAYGYTF. J is TRBJ1-2 and V is TRBV7-2; TRBD1 might be the D (6 bases). Germline V CDR1 and CDR2: SGHTA, FQGNSA. This CDR3 contains 14 residues. Trimming removed 0 bases at V and 4 bases at J, with 9 bases between.

CDR3 sequence (DNA): TGTGCCTGGAGTCCACTAGCGGAATTCTACAATGAGCAGTTCTTC. It encodes CAWSPLAEFYNEQFF. This chain links TRBV30 with TRBJ2-1; 8 nucleotides agree with TRBD2. The CDR3 has 15 amino acids. Germline CDR1 reads GTSNPN; CDR2 reads SVGIG (reference sequence). Trimming took 2 bases from V and 3 from J; bases not matched to a gene: 6.

The CDR3 spells CASRGGTVGEQFF. In nucleotides, the CDR3 is TGTGCCAGTAGGGGGGGGACTGTAGGTGAGCAGTTCTTC. The chain links TRBV19 to TRBJ2-1; 7 bases line up with TRBD2. Germline CDR1 reads LNHDA; CDR2 reads SQIVND (reference sequence). V was clipped by 6 bases and J by 9 bases; unmatched bases: 8. This CDR3 contains 13 residues.

The chain employs TRBV14 and TRBJ2-3; TRBD1 aligns across 9 bases. The V gene's germline CDR1 is SGHDN and CDR2 FVKESK. V gave up 4 bases and J gave up 9 bases; unmatched junction bases: 2. The CDR3 runs 12 residues. CDR3 residues: CASSPGQGTQYF. In DNA, the CDR3 is TGTGCCAGCAGCCCCGGACAGGGGACGCAGTATTTT.

J is TRBJ2-5 and V is TRBV6-5; 7 bases are a match to TRBD2. The CDR3 loop spans 13 amino acids. V lost 5 bases and J lost 6; bases outside the gene matches: 6. Per the germline V gene, CDR1 is MNHEY and CDR2 is SVGAGI. The CDR3 sequence is CASSAGRGKTQYF. The CDR3 coding sequence is TGTGCCAGCAGTGCTGGGAGGGGAAAGACCCAGTACTTC.

This chain uses TRBV2 with TRBJ2-7; 9 positions match TRBD1. Germline V gene data show CDR1 as SNHLY and CDR2 as FYNNEI. Trimming removed 11 bases from V and 5 bases from J; junction bases left unmatched: 10. The CDR3 is made up of 13 amino acids. CDR3 sequence reads: CAGTGQGDNEQYF. CDR3 sequence (DNA): TGTGCCGGAACGGGACAGGGTGACAACGAGCAGTACTTC.

This chain links TRBV19 with TRBJ2-7, with 9 bases that match TRBD1. CDR3 length equals 15 residues. CDR1 and CDR2 from the germline V gene are LNHDA and SQIVND (reference sequence). The V segment lost 3 bases and the J segment 1 base; nucleotides outside the gene matches: 4. CDR3 sequence (DNA): TGTGCCAGTAGTATTGAACAGGGGGCATCCTACGAGCAGTACTTC. Translated: CASSIEQGASYEQYF.

The rearrangement links TRBV5-1 to TRBJ2-1, with a weak D call TRBD1 (6 bases). The CDR3 length is 17 residues. The V gene lost 3 bases and the J gene lost 0 bases, with 16 bases spanning the gap. In germline, CDR1 is SGHRS, CDR2 YFSETQ. This CDR3 is CASSWGHRDISYNEQFF. CDR3 nucleotides: TGCGCCAGCAGCTGGGGACACCGGGACATCTCCTACAATGAGCAGTTCTTC. The full variable domain, completed using reference TRBV5-1 and TRBJ2-1, is KAGVTQTPRYLIKTRGQQVTLSCSPISGHRSVSWYQQTPGQGLQFLFEYFSETQRNKGNFPGRFSGRQFSNSRSEMNVSTLELGDSALYLCASSWGHRDISYNEQFFGPGTRLTVL.

The chain has TRBV2 and TRBJ1-1, with 8 bases aligning to TRBD1. Germline CDR1 is SNHLY and CDR2 is FYNNEI. This CDR3 is built from 13 residues. Germline trimming cut 3 bases from V and 3 bases from J; bases unmatched to any gene: 0. CDR3 bases: TGTGCCAGCAGTGAGGACAGGGACACTGAAGCTTTCTTT. Translated, it gives CASSEDRDTEAFF.

The J gene is TRBJ2-1, the V gene TRBV4-1; weak D call: TRBD2 (5 bases). This CDR3 spans 14 amino acids. Trimming removed 4 bases at V and 5 bases at J, with 12 bases between. CDR1 and CDR2 from the germline V gene are MGHRA and YSYEKL. CDR3 amino acids: CASSLSRGNNEQFF. CDR3 in DNA: TGCGCCAGCAGCCTCAGCCGGGGTAACAATGAGCAGTTCTTC.

The J gene is TRBJ2-7, the V gene TRBV6-1, with TRBD1 identical over 9 bases. The CDR3 runs to 15 residues. V was clipped by 1 base and J by 3 bases; unmatched bases: 4. CDR1 is MNHNS and CDR2 is SASEGT in the germline V gene. CDR3 loop: CASSEGGQGGYEQYF. In nucleotides, the CDR3 is TGTGCCAGCAGTGAAGGGGGACAGGGAGGCTACGAGCAGTACTTC.